The 30 T cell receptor beta chains presented below share a single source sample, sequenced in a study of beta chain features in type 1 diabetes. Study-level findings and limits: Type 1 diabetes patients showed a moderate but significant shortening of TCRB CDR3s in all four CD4+ subsets.

Reverse transcription of all isolated RNA meant that expressed TCRB transcripts were sequenced. TCRdb keeps only in-frame clones here, not all; method: immunoSEQ multiplex PCR. The repertoire holds hundreds of thousands of clones, with more than 12% as singletons. The antigens these receptors bind are not known. Input material: naive CD4+ T cells from blood. These TCRs come from a man younger than 35 with type 1 diabetes.

The chain is built from TRBV14 and TRBJ1-4; D not certain. V lost 5 bases and J 6 bases, leaving 7 bases between the germline ends. This CDR3 has 12 amino acids. The germline V gene has CDR1 SGHDN and CDR2 FVKESK. The CDR3: CASSGLDEKLFF. In DNA form, the CDR3 reads TGTGCCAGCAGCGGGTTGGATGAAAAACTGTTTTTT.

The CDR3 bases are TGTGCCAGCAGCCTAGTTTATAACTCCTACGAGCAGTACTTC. As protein: CASSLVYNSYEQYF. The genes are TRBV7-6 and TRBJ2-7; D is unclear. CDR3 length equals 14 residues. Germline V gene data show CDR1 as SGHVS and CDR2 as FNYEAQ. The V gene lost 5 bases and the J gene lost 0 bases, with 11 bases spanning the gap. The full variable domain, its missing parts supplied by reference TRBV7-6 and TRBJ2-7, is GAGVSQSPRYKVTKRGQDVALRCDPISGHVSLYWYRQALGQGPEFLTYFNYEAQQDKSGLPNDRFSAERPEGSISTLTIQRTEQRDSAMYRCASSLVYNSYEQYFGPGTRLTVT.

This clone occurred a few times. The chain combines TRBV5-1 with TRBJ2-1; D possibly corresponds to TRBD1 (5 bases). The V end lost 4 bases, the J end lost 10 bases, and 9 bases lay between the germline ends. The germline V gene has CDR1 SGHRS and CDR2 YFSETQ. The CDR3 length is 11 residues. CDR3 amino acids: CASSAREEQFF. CDR3 nucleotide sequence: TGCGCCAGCAGCGCCAGGGAAGAGCAGTTCTTC.

This clone was recorded a few times. The rearrangement uses TRBV5-4 and TRBJ1-2; D remains unclear. V shed 0 bases and J shed 8 bases, with 8 bases lying between them. CDR3 length equals 12 residues. Germline values: CDR1 SGHNT, CDR2 YYREEE (reference sequence). The DNA for the CDR3 is TGTGCCAGCAGCTTGGACAGCGGAGGCTACACCTTC. This sequence encodes CASSLDSGGYTF. Complete variable domain (other parts from reference TRBV5-4 and TRBJ1-2): ETGVTQSPTHLIKTRGQQVTLRCSSQSGHNTVSWYQQALGQGPQFIFQYYREEENGRGNFPPRFSGLQFPNYSSELNVNALELDDSALYLCASSLDSGGYTFGSGTRLTVV.

This clone has just a few counts. The chain is built from TRBV6-1 and TRBJ2-3, with D maybe TRBD1 (5 bases). The CDR3 spans 15 residues. V was trimmed by 6 bases and J by 2 bases, leaving 15 bases between them. Per the germline V gene, CDR1 is MNHNS and CDR2 is SASEGT. The CDR3, as DNA: TGTGCCAGCAGCCTGGATAGGGGCCACACAGATACGCAGTATTTT. It yields the protein CASSLDRGHTDTQYF.

The chain has TRBV6-5 and TRBJ2-7; a possible D gene is TRBD1 (5 bases). The CDR3 has 13 residues. Germline CDR1 reads MNHEY; CDR2 reads SVGAGI. The ends were cut back, 4 bases at V and 5 bases at J, with 12 bases in the middle. CDR3 sequence: CASSSDRVDEQYF. The CDR3 nucleotides read TGTGCCAGCAGTTCCGACAGAGTCGACGAGCAGTACTTC.

A few counts support this clone. V usage is TRBV20-1 and J usage is TRBJ1-1; D gene uncertain. CDR1 DFQATT and CDR2 SNEGSKA come from the germline V gene (reference sequence). The CDR3 covers 11 residues. V lost 3 bases, J lost 7 bases, and 9 bases lay in between. The CDR3 nucleotides read TGCAGTGCTAGCGGGGAAAGTGAAGCTTTCTTT. Translation: CSASGESEAFF.

This clone occurred a few times. V gene TRBV10-3 combines with J gene TRBJ1-1; the D is unclear. Per germline, CDR1 ENHRY and CDR2 SYGVKD. The V and J ends lost 7 bases and 1 base respectively, with 10 bases between them. This CDR3 has 13 amino acids. The CDR3 coding sequence is TGTGCCATCATGGAAACAGAGAACACTGAAGCTTTCTTT. Translation: CAIMETENTEAFF.

In this sample, this clone turned up a few times. This chain uses TRBV4-2 with TRBJ2-7, with D possibly TRBD1 on 6 matching bases. The CDR3 is 14 amino acids. Germline CDR1 and CDR2: LGHNA and YNFKEQ. Trimming cost V 3 bases and J 5 bases, with 14 bases left between them. CDR3 DNA sequence: TGTGCCAGCAGCCATCAGGACAGTTCTAACGAGCAGTACTTC. Its translation: CASSHQDSSNEQYF.

CDR3 region: CASSVVGQRTDTQYF. CDR3 nucleotide sequence: TGTGCCAGCAGCGTAGTGGGACAGCGCACAGATACGCAGTATTTT. The chain carries TRBV9 and TRBJ2-3, with 7 bases lining up with TRBD1. The germline gives CDR1 SGDLS, CDR2 YYNGEE. There are 15 residues in the CDR3. Trimming took 0 bases from V and 1 from J; bases not matched to a gene: 2.

In the case of this clone: Different DNA sequences within this sample yield the same CDR3. The chain couples TRBV28 to TRBJ2-7; D not resolved. This CDR3 comprises 12 residues. Germline V gene sequence: CDR1 MDHEN, CDR2 SYDVKM. Trimming shortened V by 2 bases and J by 2 bases, and 4 bases separated the two germline ends. In DNA form, the CDR3 reads TGTGCCAGCAGTTTAATAGCCTACGAGCAGTACTTC. This sequence encodes CASSLIAYEQYF. Variable domain in full (rest from reference TRBV28 and TRBJ2-7): DVKVTQSSRYLVKRTGEKVFLECVQDMDHENMFWYRQDPGLGLRLIYFSYDVKMKEKGDIPEGYSVSREKKERFSLILESASTNQTSMYLCASSLIAYEQYFGPGTRLTVT.

This clone was seen a few times. This chain uses TRBV5-1 with TRBJ2-3; TRBD2 agrees at 10 bases. Germline V gives CDR1 SGHRS, CDR2 YFSETQ. Germline trimming cut 0 bases from V and 4 bases from J; bases unmatched to any gene: 2. The length of the CDR3 is 15 residues. The CDR3 region is CASSLAGTSADTQYF. DNA of the CDR3: TGCGCCAGCAGCTTGGCGGGGACTAGCGCAGATACGCAGTATTTT.

The chain is built from TRBV5-1 and TRBJ2-7, with 7 bases aligning to TRBD1. The CDR3 runs 15 residues. V shed 4 bases and J 3 bases; nucleotides not matched to a gene: 10. Germline CDR1 is SGHRS and CDR2 is YFSETQ. The CDR3 DNA sequence: TGCGCCAGCAGCCCTTGGGGCAGGGGGAGCTACGAGCAGTACTTC. It is translated as CASSPWGRGSYEQYF.

This chain joins TRBV10-3 and TRBJ1-4; 9 nucleotides line up with TRBD1. V dropped 6 bases and J dropped 0; count of bases not matched to a gene: 5. The CDR3 runs to 16 residues. Germline V gives CDR1 ENHRY, CDR2 SYGVKD. The CDR3 reads CAIRQGQGSTNEKLFF. As DNA, the CDR3 is TGTGCCATCAGGCAAGGACAGGGGTCAACTAATGAAAAACTGTTTTTT.

This clone appeared a few times. This chain links TRBV30 with TRBJ1-5; 7 bases agree with TRBD1. The ends lost 4 bases at V and 6 bases at J; junction bases unmatched: 12. The CDR3 covers 15 residues. The V gene's germline CDR1 is GTSNPN and CDR2 SVGIG (reference sequence). DNA of the CDR3: TGTGCCTGGAACGGTCCCGGGACAGCATTTCAGCCCCAGCATTTT. Its translation: CAWNGPGTAFQPQHF.

The chain carries TRBV7-9 and TRBJ2-5; weak D call: TRBD1 (7 bases). The CDR3 extends over 11 amino acids. Germline CDR1 and CDR2: SEHNR and FQNEAQ (reference sequence). Trimming cost V 11 bases and J 3 bases, with 10 bases left between them. The chain's CDR3 is CAQGGKETQYF. CDR3 coding DNA: TGTGCCCAGGGGGGAAAAGAGACCCAGTACTTC.

This clone was seen a handful of times. The genes are TRBV7-2 and TRBJ2-1; 10 bases line up with TRBD2. Germline CDR1 and CDR2: SGHTA and FQGNSA. With 4 bases clipped from V and 10 bases from J, the junction kept 1 base outside the gene matches. This CDR3 spans 12 amino acids. CDR3 nucleotides: TGTGCCAGCAGCTCGACTAGCGGGGAGCAGTTCTTC. Amino acid sequence: CASSSTSGEQFF.

The V and J genes are TRBV29-1 and TRBJ1-4; no firm D call. CDR1 is SQVTM, CDR2 ANQGSEA, per germline. V was pared by 5 bases and J by 0 bases, with 13 bases between. This CDR3 region has 15 residues. DNA for the CDR3: TGCAGCGTTTCGTTAGGTGTCACAACTAATGAAAAACTGTTTTTT. Translated: CSVSLGVTTNEKLFF. Full variable domain (rest looked up from reference TRBV29-1 and TRBJ1-4): SAVISQKPSRDICQRGTSLTIQCQVDSQVTMMFWYRQQPGQSLTLIATANQGSEATYESGFVIDKFPISRPNLTFSTLTVSNMSPEDSSIYLCSVSLGVTTNEKLFFGSGTQLSVL.

The chain couples TRBV28 to TRBJ2-1; the D call may be TRBD1 or TRBD2 (5 bases each). Trimming removed 6 bases from V and 0 bases from J, with 15 bases in between. CDR1 and CDR2 from the germline V gene are MDHEN and SYDVKM. The CDR3 has 16 residues. The CDR3 region is CASRAGAVSSYNEQFF. CDR3 DNA sequence: TGTGCCAGCAGAGCCGGGGCGGTAAGCTCCTACAATGAGCAGTTCTTC. Combining the CDR3 with reference TRBV28 and TRBJ2-1 gives the whole variable domain DVKVTQSSRYLVKRTGEKVFLECVQDMDHENMFWYRQDPGLGLRLIYFSYDVKMKEKGDIPEGYSVSREKKERFSLILESASTNQTSMYLCASRAGAVSSYNEQFFGPGTRLTVL.

This clone showed up just a few times. This chain joins TRBV27 and TRBJ1-3; no firm D call. Germline V gene data show CDR1 as MNHEY and CDR2 as SMNVEV (reference sequence). The CDR3 is 15 residues long. Trimming cost V 2 bases and J 0 bases, with 8 bases left between them. The CDR3, as DNA: TGTGCCAGCAGTTTAATCCCCTTCTCTGGAAACACCATATATTTT. It codes for CASSLIPFSGNTIYF.

In nucleotides, the CDR3 is TGTGCCAGCCGTCAGGGGGCTACAGATACGCAGTATTTT. Its translation: CASRQGATDTQYF. The genes are TRBV7-9 and TRBJ2-3, with TRBD1 matching over 8 bases. V lost 8 bases and J lost 3; bases outside the gene matches: 4. The CDR3 runs to 13 residues. CDR1 and CDR2 (germline): SEHNR, FQNEAQ (reference sequence).

V is TRBV5-4 and J is TRBJ1-6, with 7 bases that match TRBD1. There are 13 residues in the CDR3. From germline, CDR1 is SGHNT and CDR2 YYREEE (reference sequence). V trimming: 3 bases; J trimming: 8 bases; junction bases outside the gene matches: 2. In DNA form, the CDR3 reads TGTGCCAGCAGCTCCAGGGGGGATTCACCCCTCCACTTT. It encodes CASSSRGDSPLHF.

This clone was observed a few times. Other DNA sequences of this sample code for an identical CDR3. This chain joins TRBV30 and TRBJ2-3; TRBD1 is a possible D gene (6 bases). The CDR3 sequence is 14 residues long. V shed 0 bases and J shed 1 base, with 8 bases lying between them. The germline gives CDR1 GTSNPN, CDR2 SVGIG (reference sequence). In nucleotides, the CDR3 is TGTGCCTGGAGTGTTGAGGGGGGCACAGATACGCAGTATTTT. It codes for CAWSVEGGTDTQYF.

V gene TRBV5-1 combines with J gene TRBJ2-1, with D unclear. The CDR3 has 14 amino acids. Trimming pared 1 base from V and 7 bases from J, leaving 12 bases between. CDR1 and CDR2 (germline): SGHRS, YFSETQ. CDR3 DNA: TGCGCCAGCAGCTTGAGCTTACCTTGGAATGAGCAGTTCTTC. This codes for CASSLSLPWNEQFF.

This clone was observed once. This sequence joins TRBV2 and TRBJ2-4; weak D call: TRBD2 (6 bases). V lost 8 bases and J lost 0, with 14 bases in between. The V gene's germline CDR1 is SNHLY and CDR2 FYNNEI. This CDR3 spans 15 amino acids. In nucleotides, the CDR3 is TGTGCCAGCCTGAGAGGGAGGATAGCCAAAAACATTCAGTACTTC. Residues: CASLRGRIAKNIQYF.

CDR3 loop: CASSALGDTQYF. The CDR3 coding sequence is TGTGCCAGCAGTGCCTTAGGAGATACGCAGTATTTT. J is TRBJ2-3 and V is TRBV6-1; no definite D call. V lost 4 bases, J lost 5 bases, and 7 bases lay in between. The V gene's germline CDR1 is MNHNS and CDR2 SASEGT. The CDR3 is 12 residues long.

V and J are TRBV29-1 and TRBJ1-2; TRBD1 aligns across 7 bases. CDR1 SQVTM and CDR2 ANQGSEA come from the germline V gene. Trimming at V came to 1 base and at J to 4 bases, leaving 6 bases not matched to a gene. This CDR3 is 14 amino acids long. The chain's CDR3 is CSVEGGQRFYGYTF. CDR3 bases: TGCAGCGTTGAAGGGGGACAGCGCTTCTATGGCTACACCTTC.

This clone was observed a handful of times. V and J are TRBV2 and TRBJ1-2; possibly TRBD1 for D (5 bases). Germline V CDR1 and CDR2: SNHLY, FYNNEI. The CDR3 totals 13 residues. The V and J ends lost 4 bases and 6 bases respectively, with 12 bases between them. The CDR3 spells CASSVRGLDGYTF. CDR3 DNA: TGTGCCAGCAGTGTAAGGGGTCTCGATGGCTACACCTTC.

This chain links TRBV7-9 with TRBJ2-2; no definite D call. V was shortened by 3 bases and J by 5 bases, with 4 bases between the two germline ends. Germline V gene lookup returns CDR1 SEHNR and CDR2 FQNEAQ (reference sequence). This CDR3 comprises 12 residues. CDR3 in DNA: TGTGCCAGCAGCTTCGTTACCGGGGAGCTGTTTTTT. This codes for CASSFVTGELFF.

The chain uses TRBV7-9 and TRBJ1-2; D might be TRBD1 (5 bases). The germline V gene has CDR1 SEHNR and CDR2 FQNEAQ (reference sequence). Trimming took 5 bases from V and 8 from J, leaving 21 bases between them. The length of the CDR3 is 15 residues. CDR3 bases: TGTGCCAGCAGCCTAGATGCCGGGACTTTGAGGGGCTACACCTTC. Its translation is CASSLDAGTLRGYTF.